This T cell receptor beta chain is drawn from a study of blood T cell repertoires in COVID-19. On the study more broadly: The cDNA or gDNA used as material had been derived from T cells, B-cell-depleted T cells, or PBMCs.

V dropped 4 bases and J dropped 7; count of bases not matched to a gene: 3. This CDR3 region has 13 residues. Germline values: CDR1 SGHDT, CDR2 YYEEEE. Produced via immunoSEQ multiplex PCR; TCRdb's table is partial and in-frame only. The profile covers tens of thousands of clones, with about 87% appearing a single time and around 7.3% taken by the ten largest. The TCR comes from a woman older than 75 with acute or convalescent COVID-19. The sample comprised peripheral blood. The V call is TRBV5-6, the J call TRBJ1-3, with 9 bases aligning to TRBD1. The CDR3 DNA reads TGTGCCAGCAGCCGCGACAGGGGGAACACCATATATTTT. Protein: CASSRDRGNTIYF.